In its sample, the clone carrying this TCR beta chain was seen a few times. The antigen is not known. cDNA serving as the sequencing template came from extracted, reverse transcribed RNA. Sequencing was performed with immunoSEQ multiplex PCR; in TCRdb, only in-frame clones are kept and a portion is missing. Of hundreds of thousands of clones in the sample, roughly 64% were seen once. Treatment noted: oral pan-JAK inhibitor, 5-10 mg twice daily. Germline CDR1 SEHNR, CDR2 FQNEAQ (reference sequence). The V end was cut by 1 base, the J end by 8 bases, with 12 bases between. The CDR3 spans 13 residues. This specimen comes from a study of CD8+ T cells in alopecia areata. Study background: Patients remained on tofacitinib for 6 to 18 months and then went 6 months without it.

Study observations and caveats: Scalp sequencing also captures normal skin's resident alphabeta T cells.

Source: CD4+ T cells sorted from blood, taken at week 24, from a patient treated with tofacitinib. The chain joins TRBV7-9 to TRBJ2-7; a possible D gene is TRBD1 (5 bases). The clonotype originates from a human donor with alopecia areata. The CDR3 sequence is CASSLDLTGKQYF. CDR3 sequence (DNA): TGTGCCAGCAGCTTAGATCTTACAGGAAAGCAGTACTTC.